This record covers a single T cell receptor (beta chain). Its cognate antigen has yet to be identified. No per-base quality is available; no much larger clone lies one base away. Library construction relied on the immunoSEQ multiplex PCR assay. The table comes from immuneACCESS by way of TCRdb, which keeps in-frame sequences with V and J called. Part of the clones is missing from these tables; in studies checked, under half for an unresolved V gene and the rest for unknown reasons. The sample table shows tens of thousands of clones, and around 97% are seen once. The ten largest make up 0.15% to 0.25% of the sample. This sample was taken from a study of technical replicates of blood from a handful of donors listed by TCRdb under 2017. Via the germline V gene (reference sequence), CDR1 is LNHDA and CDR2 SQIVND. The CDR3 starts with the cysteine, ends with the phenylalanine, and has 15 residues. Just the 45-base CDR3 DNA is kept, in frame starting at base 1. Between the V and J ends, shortened by 8 bases and 1 base respectively, the junction contains 15 bases.

The clonotype comes from a human donor in good health. The chain is made from TRBV19 and TRBJ2-1; tentative D gene TRBD1, with 6 bases matching. Sample: T cells isolated from PBMCs. The nucleotides are TGTGCCAGTTCCACAGGGCCGAGGTCCTACAATGAGCAGTTCTTC. It translates to CASSTGPRSYNEQFF. With the rest looked up from the reference TRBV19 and TRBJ2-1 genes rather than sequenced, the full variable domain is DGGITQSPKYLFRKEGQNVTLSCEQNLNHDAMYWYRQDPGQGLRLIYYSQIVNDFQKGDIAEGYSVSREKKESFPLTVTSAQKNPTAFYLCASSTGPRSYNEQFFGPGTRLTVL.